The T cell receptor beta chain under discussion was sequenced for a study of long-term antiretroviral therapy in people with HIV. Regarding the study as a whole: Transplant-donor-level diversity was not reached after ART, though diversity increased.

Treatment of all HIV participants took place in the United States. In regard to this clone: Its specificity is not known.

Trimming took 2 bases from V and 9 from J, leaving 6 bases between them. This CDR3 is built from 11 residues. The germline V gene has CDR1 SGDLS and CDR2 YYNGEE. Survey level was the resolution at which the v3.0 immunoSEQ assay ran. Samples were sequenced targeting about 40,000-55,000 T-cell genomes each. TCRdb's table, derived via immunoSEQ multiplex PCR, lists solely in-frame clones and lacks some. The table includes fewer than 25,000 clones, roughly 86% detected once. The sequencing used unsorted PBMCs, collected 4.4 years after starting antiretroviral therapy. The chain has TRBV9 and TRBJ2-1, with D possibly TRBD2 on 5 matching bases. The clonotype originates from a man aged 30 to 39 with HIV. CDR3 sequence: CASSVSAEQFF. For the CDR3, the DNA is TGTGCCAGCAGCGTTAGCGCTGAGCAGTTCTTC.